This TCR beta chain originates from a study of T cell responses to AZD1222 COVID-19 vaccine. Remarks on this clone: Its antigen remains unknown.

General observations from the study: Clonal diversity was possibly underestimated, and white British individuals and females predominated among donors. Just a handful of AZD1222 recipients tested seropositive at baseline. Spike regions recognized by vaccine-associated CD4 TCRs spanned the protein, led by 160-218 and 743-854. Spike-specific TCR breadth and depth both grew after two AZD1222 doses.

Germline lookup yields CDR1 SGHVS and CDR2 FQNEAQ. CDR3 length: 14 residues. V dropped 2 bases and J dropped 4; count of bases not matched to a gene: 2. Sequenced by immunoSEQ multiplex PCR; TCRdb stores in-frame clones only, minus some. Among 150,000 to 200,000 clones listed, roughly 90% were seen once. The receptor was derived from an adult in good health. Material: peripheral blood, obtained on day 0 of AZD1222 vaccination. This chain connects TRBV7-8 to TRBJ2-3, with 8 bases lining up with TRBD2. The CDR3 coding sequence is TGTGCCAGCAGCTTAAACGGGAGGGCAGATACGCAGTATTTT. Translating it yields CASSLNGRADTQYF.